Shown below are 27 T cell receptor beta chains from a single sample sequenced in a study of blood T cell repertoires in COVID-19. Repertoires were generated with immunoSEQ multiplex PCR, while TCRdb's copy carries only in-frame clones and drops some. The sample consists of some 88,000 clones, 80% to 90% of them appearing once. The sequenced sample was peripheral blood. The origin of the receptors is a man in his 60s with acute or convalescent COVID-19.

The J gene is TRBJ2-2, the V gene TRBV4-3, with a tentative D call TRBD1 (7 bases). The V gene lost 5 bases and the J gene lost 1 base, with 11 bases spanning the gap. The V gene's germline CDR1 is LGHNA and CDR2 YSLEER. This CDR3 spans 15 amino acids. The CDR3 sequence is CASSGQGGNTGELFF. CDR3 nucleotide sequence: TGCGCCAGCAGCGGTCAGGGGGGGAACACCGGGGAGCTGTTTTTT.

V is TRBV19 and J is TRBJ2-2, with a possible D match to TRBD1 (6 bases). The V gene lost 9 bases and the J gene lost 0 bases, with 11 bases spanning the gap. The CDR3 spans 14 residues. CDR1 LNHDA and CDR2 SQIVND come from the germline V gene (reference sequence). The CDR3 here is CASRGATNTGELFF. CDR3 bases: TGTGCCAGCAGGGGAGCCACGAACACCGGGGAGCTGTTTTTT.

The genes are TRBV6-5 and TRBJ1-2; weak D call: TRBD1 (6 bases). Per germline, CDR1 MNHEY and CDR2 SVGAGI. Trimming left V 5 bases short and J 3 bases short, with 16 bases between. The CDR3 consists of 15 residues. The CDR3: CASSPKGGFDYGYTF. The DNA for the CDR3 is TGTGCCAGCAGTCCAAAGGGGGGGTTTGACTATGGCTACACCTTC.

This chain connects TRBV2 to TRBJ1-2; the match to TRBD1 covers 8 bases. Germline V gives CDR1 SNHLY, CDR2 FYNNEI. V gave up 2 bases and J gave up 8 bases; unmatched junction bases: 4. The CDR3 spans 13 residues. The CDR3 bases are TGTGCCAGCAGTGAACGGACAGGGAGAGGCTACACCTTC. Its translation is CASSERTGRGYTF.

The chain links TRBV5-4 to TRBJ1-2; D call uncertain. The CDR3 has 15 residues. Germline lookup yields CDR1 SGHNT and CDR2 YYREEE (reference sequence). V shed 0 bases and J shed 3 bases, with 12 bases lying between them. The CDR3 sequence: CASSLAGGTDYGYTF. CDR3 nucleotides: TGTGCCAGCAGCTTGGCAGGTGGAACAGACTATGGCTACACCTTC.

The CDR3 bases are TGTGCCAGCAGCCAGCGAAAAACAACAGGGCCAGGGACTGAAGCTTTCTTT. It specifies CASSQRKTTGPGTEAFF. The gene calls are TRBV9 and TRBJ1-1, with a tentative D call TRBD1 (6 bases). The V and J ends lost 4 bases and 5 bases respectively, with 24 bases between them. The germline V gene has CDR1 SGDLS and CDR2 YYNGEE. This CDR3 is 17 amino acids long. The full variable domain, its missing parts supplied by reference TRBV9 and TRBJ1-1, is DSGVTQTPKHLITATGQRVTLRCSPRSGDLSVYWYQQSLDQGLQFLIQYYNGEERAKGNILERFSAQQFPDLHSELNLSSLELGDSALYFCASSQRKTTGPGTEAFFGQGTRLTVV.

In nucleotides, the CDR3 is TGTGCCAGCAGTCACGGAGGTAGTACAGGGGTTCCTGGGGCCAACGTCCTGACTTTC. Protein product: CASSHGGSTGVPGANVLTF. This sequence joins TRBV6-6 and TRBJ2-6; 7 bases fit TRBD1. Germline V gene lookup returns CDR1 MNHNY and CDR2 SVGAGI (reference sequence). The CDR3 has 19 residues. The trim removed 5 bases at V and 2 bases at J, leaving 15 bases unmatched.

V usage is TRBV5-1 and J usage is TRBJ2-2; D is undetermined. Trimming left V 4 bases short and J 8 bases short, with 3 bases between. The CDR3 runs 10 residues. Per germline, CDR1 SGHRS and CDR2 YFSETQ. The CDR3 DNA sequence: TGCGCCAGCAGCCCGGGGGAGCTGTTTTTT. Translating gives CASSPGELFF. The complete variable domain, with remaining parts taken from reference TRBV5-1 and TRBJ2-2, reads KAGVTQTPRYLIKTRGQQVTLSCSPISGHRSVSWYQQTPGQGLQFLFEYFSETQRNKGNFPGRFSGRQFSNSRSEMNVSTLELGDSALYLCASSPGELFFGEGSRLTVL.

The V gene is TRBV19, the J gene TRBJ1-3; maybe TRBD1 (5 bases). Germline assignment: CDR1 LNHDA and CDR2 SQIVND (reference sequence). The CDR3 sequence is 16 residues long. Trimming took off 0 bases at V and 0 bases at J, with 9 bases between the two ends. The CDR3 DNA sequence: TGTGCCAGTAGTATAGAGGGCGGGACCTCTGGAAACACCATATATTTT. Its translation is CASSIEGGTSGNTIYF.

The V gene is TRBV4-1, the J gene TRBJ1-1, with D possibly matching TRBD1 (5 bases). Germline V CDR1 and CDR2: MGHRA, YSYEKL. Deletions cut 3 bases from V and 1 base from J, with 15 bases between. The CDR3 is 16 residues long. The CDR3 bases are TGCGCCAGCAGCCAGGCCCAGGGTTTTCAGAACACTGAAGCTTTCTTT. This codes for CASSQAQGFQNTEAFF.

This chain uses TRBV25-1 with TRBJ1-2; D might be TRBD1 (5 bases). The CDR3 covers 13 residues. Germline V gene lookup returns CDR1 MGHDK and CDR2 SYGVNS. Trimming left V 1 base short and J 7 bases short, with 10 bases between. The CDR3 reads CASSELGGFGYTF. Here the CDR3 DNA reads TGTGCCAGCAGTGAATTGGGGGGTTTTGGCTACACCTTC.

V is TRBV29-1 and J is TRBJ2-3; TRBD2 is a possible D gene (5 bases). The germline gives CDR1 SQVTM, CDR2 ANQGSEA. This CDR3 region has 14 residues. The germline V and J ends were trimmed by 4 bases and 0 bases, with 11 bases remaining between them. The CDR3 coding sequence is TGCAGCGTTGTAACTAGGCAAAGCACAGATACGCAGTATTTT. The encoded protein is CSVVTRQSTDTQYF.

The chain recombines TRBV11-2 with TRBJ2-3, with TRBD2 matching over 9 bases. The CDR3 has 16 residues. The germline CDR1 and CDR2 sequences are SGHAT and FQNNGV. The V gene end was trimmed by 1 base and the J gene end by 1 base; junction bases not matched to a gene: 3. The CDR3, as DNA: TGTGCCAGCAGCTTAGGCCAGCGGGGGGGCACAGATACGCAGTATTTT. It translates to CASSLGQRGGTDTQYF. The full variable domain, its missing parts supplied by reference TRBV11-2 and TRBJ2-3, is EAGVAQSPRYKIIEKRQSVAFWCNPISGHATLYWYQQILGQGPKLLIQFQNNGVVDDSQLPKDRFSAERLKGVDSTLKIQPAKLEDSAVYLCASSLGQRGGTDTQYFGPGTRLTVL.

This sequence joins TRBV25-1 and TRBJ1-6, with TRBD1 as a possible D gene (6 bases). Germline CDR1 MGHDK, CDR2 SYGVNS. The V end was cut by 5 bases, the J end by 9 bases, with 14 bases between. The CDR3 length is 14 residues. The CDR3 sequence is CASSLPGESSPLHF. The CDR3 DNA reads as TGTGCCAGCAGTCTGCCAGGGGAAAGTTCACCCCTCCACTTT.

The chain is built from TRBV30 and TRBJ2-5; 8 positions match TRBD2. This CDR3 has 13 residues. Per the germline V gene, CDR1 is GTSNPN and CDR2 is SVGIG (reference sequence). After removal of 2 bases from V and 5 bases from J, the junction contained 4 bases not matched to a gene. The CDR3 protein is CAWSRGGKETQYF. DNA for the CDR3: TGTGCCTGGAGTCGGGGGGGCAAGGAGACCCAGTACTTC.

This sequence joins TRBV10-2 and TRBJ1-2; D unresolved. The germline gives CDR1 WSHSY, CDR2 SAAADI. The V and J ends lost 8 bases and 1 base respectively, with 8 bases between them. The CDR3 is 12 residues long. The chain's CDR3 is CASALNNYGYTF. DNA of the CDR3: TGCGCCAGCGCGCTAAATAACTATGGCTACACCTTC.

CDR3 sequence reads: CASSGGRGLNEQFF. CDR3 bases: TGTGCCAGCAGTGGGGGCAGGGGGCTCAATGAGCAGTTCTTC. V is TRBV2 and J is TRBJ2-1; 8 nucleotides agree with TRBD1. J was trimmed by 6 bases and V by 4 bases; bases with no gene match: 5. Germline V lookup: CDR1 SNHLY, CDR2 FYNNEI. This CDR3 contains 14 residues. The full variable domain, completed using reference TRBV2 and TRBJ2-1, is EPEVTQTPSHQVTQMGQEVILRCVPISNHLYFYWYRQILGQKVEFLVSFYNNEISEKSEIFDDQFSVERPDGSNFTLKIRSTKLEDSAMYFCASSGGRGLNEQFFGPGTRLTVL.

The CDR3 DNA follows: TGTGCCAGTAGTATGGACGAGAAGGGGGCAGAGACCCAGTACTTC. Its translation: CASSMDEKGAETQYF. The rearrangement uses TRBV19 and TRBJ2-5; 7 bases fit TRBD1. The CDR3 length is 15 residues. Germline V gene lookup returns CDR1 LNHDA and CDR2 SQIVND (reference sequence). Trimming took 3 bases from V and 4 from J; bases not matched to a gene: 8.

The rearrangement joins TRBV5-1 to TRBJ1-5; 10 bases fit TRBD1. This CDR3 is 17 amino acids long. The trim removed 4 bases at V and 1 base at J, leaving 8 bases unmatched. Per the germline V gene, CDR1 is SGHRS and CDR2 is YFSETQ. The CDR3 bases are TGCGCCAGCAGCCAGCCGGGACAGGGGCACAGCAATCAGCCCCAGCATTTT. Protein sequence: CASSQPGQGHSNQPQHF.

This sequence joins TRBV9 and TRBJ2-1; the D gene is possibly TRBD2 (7 bases). This CDR3 contains 15 residues. Trimming took off 0 bases at V and 9 bases at J, with 16 bases between the two ends. CDR1 is SGDLS and CDR2 is YYNGEE in the germline V gene. This chain's CDR3 is CASSVVGGPLIEQFF. In DNA form, the CDR3 reads TGTGCCAGCAGCGTAGTCGGGGGGCCCCTTATTGAGCAGTTCTTC.

This sequence joins TRBV28 and TRBJ1-5; D ambiguous. Trimming took off 5 bases at V and 7 bases at J, with 18 bases between the two ends. From germline, CDR1 is MDHEN and CDR2 SYDVKM. CDR3 length equals 15 residues. The CDR3 sequence: CASSLTGPRRQPQHF. The CDR3 DNA sequence: TGTGCCAGCAGTCTCACGGGCCCAAGGAGGCAGCCCCAGCATTTT.

The J gene is TRBJ1-3, the V gene TRBV10-2; possibly TRBD1 for D (5 bases). CDR3 length: 16 residues. V lost 0 bases, J lost 3 bases, and 12 bases lay in between. The germline CDR1 and CDR2 sequences are WSHSY and SAAADI. Here the CDR3 reads CASSESGGNFGNTIYF. CDR3 bases: TGCGCCAGCAGTGAGTCGGGGGGAAACTTTGGAAACACCATATATTTT.

This rearrangement joins TRBV24-1 to TRBJ2-1; 11 positions agree with TRBD2. CDR1 and CDR2 from the germline V gene are KGHDR and SFDVKD. This CDR3 contains 16 residues. Trimming cost V 3 bases and J 6 bases; bases outside gene matches: 6. This chain's CDR3 is CATSDRTSGRLNEQFF. The CDR3 DNA reads as TGTGCCACCAGTGATCGCACTAGCGGGAGACTCAATGAGCAGTTCTTC.

The J gene is TRBJ2-3, the V gene TRBV9; 8 bases are shared with TRBD1. V lost 4 bases to trimming and J lost 1 base; unmatched junction nucleotides: 8. The CDR3 has 16 residues. The germline gives CDR1 SGDLS, CDR2 YYNGEE. The CDR3 DNA is TGTGCCAGCAGCTTTGGACAGGGAGACGGCACAGATACGCAGTATTTT. Translating gives CASSFGQGDGTDTQYF.

This rearrangement joins TRBV19 to TRBJ1-1; no definite D call. Trimming took off 2 bases at V and 1 base at J, with 8 bases between the two ends. Germline-derived CDR1 and CDR2 are LNHDA and SQIVND (reference sequence). The CDR3 has 14 residues. The CDR3, as DNA: TGTGCCAGTAGTATAAACACCCAGAACACTGAAGCTTTCTTT. It yields the protein CASSINTQNTEAFF.

The V and J genes are TRBV5-1 and TRBJ1-3; 11 bases fit TRBD1. CDR1 and CDR2 from the germline V gene are SGHRS and YFSETQ. The CDR3 is 18 amino acids. V was clipped by 3 bases and J by 0 bases; unmatched bases: 8. The CDR3 loop is CASSSSGTGGSSGNTIYF. The CDR3 nucleotides read TGCGCCAGCAGCTCCTCCGGGACAGGGGGTTCCTCTGGAAACACCATATATTTT.

This sequence joins TRBV29-1 and TRBJ2-7; 11 bases agree with TRBD1. J was trimmed by 2 bases and V by 6 bases; bases with no gene match: 12. This CDR3 region has 16 residues. Germline lookup yields CDR1 SQVTM and CDR2 ANQGSEA. CDR3 sequence (DNA): TGCAGCGTAGGACAGGGGGCAACCCTCTTTACCTACGAGCAGTACTTC. Translation: CSVGQGATLFTYEQYF.